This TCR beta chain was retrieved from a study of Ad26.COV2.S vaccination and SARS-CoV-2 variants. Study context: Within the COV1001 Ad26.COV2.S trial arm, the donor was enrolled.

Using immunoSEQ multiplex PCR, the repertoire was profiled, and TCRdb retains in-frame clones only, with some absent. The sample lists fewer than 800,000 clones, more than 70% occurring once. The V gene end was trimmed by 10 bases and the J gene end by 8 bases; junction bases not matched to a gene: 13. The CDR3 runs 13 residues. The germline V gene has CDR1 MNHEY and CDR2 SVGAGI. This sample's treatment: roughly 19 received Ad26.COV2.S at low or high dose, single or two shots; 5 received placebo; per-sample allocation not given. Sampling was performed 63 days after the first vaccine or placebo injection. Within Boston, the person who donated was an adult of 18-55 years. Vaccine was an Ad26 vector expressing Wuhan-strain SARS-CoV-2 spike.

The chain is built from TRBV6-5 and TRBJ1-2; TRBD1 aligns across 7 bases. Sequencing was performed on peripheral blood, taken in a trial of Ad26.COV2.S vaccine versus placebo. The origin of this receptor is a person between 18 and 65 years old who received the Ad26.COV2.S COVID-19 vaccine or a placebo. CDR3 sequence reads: CATQGGASRGYTF. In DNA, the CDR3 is TGTGCCACCCAGGGGGGGGCAAGTCGGGGCTACACCTTC.